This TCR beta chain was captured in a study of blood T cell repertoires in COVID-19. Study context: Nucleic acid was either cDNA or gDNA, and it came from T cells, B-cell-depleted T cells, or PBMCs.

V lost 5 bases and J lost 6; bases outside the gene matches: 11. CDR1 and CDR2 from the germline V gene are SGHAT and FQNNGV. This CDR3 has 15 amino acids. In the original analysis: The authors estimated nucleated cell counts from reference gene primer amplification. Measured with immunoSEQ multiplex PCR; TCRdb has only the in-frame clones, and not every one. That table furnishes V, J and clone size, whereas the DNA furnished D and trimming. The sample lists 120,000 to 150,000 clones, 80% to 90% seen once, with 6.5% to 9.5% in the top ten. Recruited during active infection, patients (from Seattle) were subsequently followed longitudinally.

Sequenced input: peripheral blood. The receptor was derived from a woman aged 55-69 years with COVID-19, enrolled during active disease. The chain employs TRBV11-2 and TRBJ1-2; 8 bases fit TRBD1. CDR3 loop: CASSPGQGVSDGYTF. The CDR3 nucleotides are TGTGCCAGCAGCCCCGGACAGGGAGTAAGCGATGGCTACACCTTC.